Reported below is one T cell receptor (beta chain). This specimen belongs to a study of PD-1 blockade in classical Hodgkin lymphoma. Data came from immunoSEQ multiplex PCR; TCRdb stores just in-frame clones and leaves some out. The data contain 20,000 to 30,000 clones, around 80% of them singletons. Time point denoted: cycle 4 day 1 (C4D1), after more than 5 weeks of nivolumab. There was relapse after autologous stem cell transplantation in every patient, and there was variation in brentuximab vedotin exposure. The CDR3 totals 14 residues. Germline-derived CDR1 and CDR2 are SGHRS and YFSETQ. Trimming left V 4 bases short and J 2 bases short, with 13 bases between.

The material sequenced was peripheral blood mononuclear cells (PBMCs), taken before the fourth cycle of nivolumab. The V gene is TRBV5-1, the J gene TRBJ2-7; a possible D gene is TRBD1 (6 bases). The sequence came from a human donor with classical Hodgkin lymphoma. The CDR3 spells CASSQTGSTYEQYF. CDR3 coding DNA: TGCGCCAGCAGCCAGACAGGTTCTACCTACGAGCAGTACTTC.